This paragraph covers one TCR beta chain sequence. It has no known antigen specificity. Qualities for individual bases were not recorded, and no much larger clone is one base off. Reading from cysteine to phenylalanine, the CDR3 counts 16 amino acids. Here the CDR3 DNA is all that survives: 48 bases in frame from base 1. Ends trimmed: V by 2 bases, J by 5 bases; bases unmatched to a gene: 10. CDR1 MGHRA and CDR2 YSYEKL are derived from the germline V gene. TCRbeta CDR3 regions were amplified from genomic DNA by means of the immunoSEQ Assay, a bias-controlled multiplex PCR. The original pipeline was this. The number of nucleated cells in each sample was estimated from the amplification of reference gene primers within the assay. To quantify the absolute abundance of each unique TCRbeta CDR3 rearrangement, sequence reads were collapsed and filtered. For each sample, productive Simpson clonality was calculated by taking the square root of Simpson's diversity index across productive rearrangements. Drawn from immuneACCESS, this table holds only the in-frame rearrangements with V and J called that TCRdb kept. Clones are partly lost; checked studies trace under half to an unresolved V gene and leave the rest unexplained. V, J and clone size reflect that table, while D and trimming were determined from the DNA. The sample contains roughly 85,000 clones, 70% to 90% of them found a single time. The top ten constitute roughly 30% of the sample.

The data belong to a study of blood T cell repertoires in COVID-19 (dated by TCRdb to about 2020). Describing the broader study: The collaborator samples originated in the United States, Italy and Spain and spanned the acute and convalescent phases of COVID-19. The samples were drawn from two sources: the first 160 participants of the ongoing ImmuneRACE study, and 1,000 to 1,500 subjects contributed by 6 global collaborators. The sample metadata nearly always contained a de-identified subject ID, COVID-19 status, age in years and sex. Deeply sampled blood TCRbeta repertoires from subjects exposed to, actively infected with, or recovered from COVID-19 were included in the dataset. The material from the prospective study consisted of cDNA or gDNA derived from T cells, B-cell-depleted T cells, or PBMCs. The repertoires were released in a freely available public database intended as a resource for research on the immune response to SARS-CoV-2. Where HLA class I and class II types were available, the types were taken from metadata supplied by the sample provider, not from assay-based typing. Beyond this particular receptor, the publication reports: How much clinical and demographic metadata was included differed by source and by participant, and the metadata was provided uncurated.

Whole blood was collected in K2EDTA tubes by collaborating institutions according to the institutions' own protocols. For TCRbeta analysis, collaborators shipped samples as frozen whole blood, isolated PBMCs, or DNA extracted from either of those sample types. The TCR sequence derives from a middle-aged man with active or convalescent COVID-19. The V and J segments used are TRBV4-1 and TRBJ2-7; TRBD1 lines up with 9 middle nucleotides. The sequenced sample consisted of peripheral blood. The nucleotide sequence is given as TGCGCCAGCAGCCAACACAACACAGGGGGCTACGACGAGCAGTACTTC. This gives the protein CASSQHNTGGYDEQYF.